The entry below gives a single T cell receptor beta chain sequence along with its context. Amplified regions were TCR beta CDR3 sequences from RNA transcripts. An initial round of RT-PCR targeting the TCR CDR3 relied on the HTBI primer set. TCRdb used MiXCR to reprocess the multiplex PCR reads, holding one entry per CDR3 protein. The data show under 800,000 distinct CDR3 sequences, with 11% to 15% seen just once and 10% held by the top ten. This sample is drawn from a study of T cells in Graves' hyperthyroidism and ophthalmopathy. A lack of ophthalmopathy progression within 18 months defined stable Graves' hyperthyroidism. The hyperthyroidism patients had all been newly diagnosed, and their disease duration was under 2 months. Their ages ranged from 18 to 65 years. Exclusion of a patient resulted from uncontrolled infection, other autoimmune disease, pregnancy or lactation. Sequencing was carried out using blood. The sequence came from a woman younger than 30 with Graves' hyperthyroidism.

DNA of the CDR3: TGCAGTGCTACGAGGGACAGGGTGAATCAGCCCCAGCATTTT. Translation gives CSATRDRVNQPQHF. The chain couples TRBV20-1 to TRBJ1-5; TRBD1 aligns across 9 bases. Germline CDR1 is DFQATT and CDR2 is SNEGSKA (reference sequence). V dropped 4 bases and J dropped 4; count of bases not matched to a gene: 5. The CDR3 length is 14 residues.